Following are 10 T cell receptor beta chains from one sample sequenced in a study of monozygotic twins with inflammatory bowel disease. After re-calling the 5' RACE reads, TCRdb lists one entry per CDR3 protein, DNA absent. This table lists just over 300,000 distinct CDR3 sequences. Sequenced input: blood. The receptors stem from a human donor with ulcerative colitis or Crohn's disease, or a healthy co-twin of an affected twin (not recorded which).

The gene calls are TRBV18 and TRBJ2-5. The length of the CDR3 is 13 residues. In germline, CDR1 is KGHSH, CDR2 LQKENI. CDR3 in amino acids: CASSPTSQETQYF.

The chain couples TRBV12-3 or TRBV12-4 to TRBJ1-5; the D call from TCRdb, TRBD1, cannot be confirmed without DNA. This CDR3 is 15 amino acids long. Here the CDR3 reads CASSNTGNSNQPQHF.

V and J are TRBV15 and TRBJ1-1; TCRdb's D gene call, TRBD1, goes unchecked for lack of DNA. The CDR3 length is 14 residues. Looked up from germline, CDR1 is LNHNV and CDR2 is YYDKDF (reference sequence). CDR3: CATSIRAGGTEAFF.

The chain has TRBV5-1 and TRBJ2-7; as DNA is missing, the TRBD1 call by TCRdb cannot be tested. The CDR3 is made up of 13 amino acids. Germline CDR1 reads SGHRS; CDR2 reads YFSETQ. The CDR3 protein is CASSFSQAYEQYF. The full variable domain, completed using reference TRBV5-1 and TRBJ2-7, is KAGVTQTPRYLIKTRGQQVTLSCSPISGHRSVSWYQQTPGQGLQFLFEYFSETQRNKGNFPGRFSGRQFSNSRSEMNVSTLELGDSALYLCASSFSQAYEQYFGPGTRLTVT.

The V and J genes are TRBV5-1 and TRBJ2-2; TCRdb's D call of TRBD2 is untestable without DNA. Germline V lookup: CDR1 SGHRS, CDR2 YFSETQ. The CDR3 is 15 amino acids. The CDR3 spells CASTELAANTGELFF.

The gene calls are TRBV10-3 and TRBJ2-7; as DNA is missing, the TRBD2 call by TCRdb cannot be tested. The V gene's germline CDR1 is ENHRY and CDR2 SYGVKD. The CDR3 loop spans 15 amino acids. The chain's CDR3 is CAISELEQRGYEQYF.

The chain combines TRBV25-1 with TRBJ1-2; absent DNA, TCRdb's TRBD1 call cannot be checked. The CDR3 loop spans 13 amino acids. Germline CDR1 MGHDK, CDR2 SYGVNS. The CDR3 is CASSGRAAYGYTF.

This rearrangement joins TRBV7-2 to TRBJ2-6; without DNA, the TCRdb call of TRBD1 cannot be checked. There are 16 residues in the CDR3. In germline, CDR1 is SGHTA, CDR2 FQGNSA. This chain's CDR3 is CASSLAAGSGANVLTF.

The rearrangement uses TRBV12-3 or TRBV12-4 and TRBJ2-1; TCRdb outputs TRBD2, but without DNA this stays unchecked. The CDR3 loop spans 14 amino acids. CDR3 amino acids: CASLRARLPKGQFF.

This rearrangement joins TRBV9 to TRBJ2-5; the TRBD1 assignment by TCRdb is unverifiable without DNA. Germline-derived CDR1 and CDR2 are SGDLS and YYNGEE. The CDR3 sequence is 15 residues long. The CDR3 loop is CASSQGQPFQETQYF.